This passage covers 4 T cell receptor beta chains from one sample sequenced in a study of cytomegalovirus exposure and HLA in healthy donors. 13 Jbeta primers and 60 Vbeta primers were used for the PCR. TCRdb keeps only in-frame clones here, not all; method: immunoSEQ multiplex PCR. The sample shows some 65,000 clones, around 68% of them seen only once. Material for sequencing was PBMCs. The receptors were sampled from a woman in her 30s in good health and CMV-seronegative.

V and J are TRBV29-1 and TRBJ1-5; D is unresolved. Germline CDR1 and CDR2: SQVTM and ANQGSEA. This CDR3 is built from 15 residues. V lost 4 bases and J 2 bases, leaving 15 bases between the germline ends. CDR3 nucleotide sequence: TGCAGCGTTGCGGACGGGGTTTTAGGCAATCAGCCCCAGCATTTT. Protein: CSVADGVLGNQPQHF.

The V and J genes are TRBV25-1 and TRBJ2-3, with D maybe TRBD2 (5 bases). This CDR3 region has 16 residues. Trimming cost V 1 base and J 0 bases, with 11 bases left between them. CDR1 and CDR2 (germline): MGHDK, SYGVNS. In DNA, the CDR3 is TGTGCCAGCAGTGAATCCCTAGCAGCGAGCACAGATACGCAGTATTTT. This translates into CASSESLAASTDTQYF. The full variable domain, rest sourced from reference TRBV25-1 and TRBJ2-3, is EADIYQTPRYLVIGTGKKITLECSQTMGHDKMYWYQQDPGMELHLIHYSYGVNSTEKGDLSSESTVSRIRTEHFPLTLESARPSHTSQYLCASSESLAASTDTQYFGPGTRLTVL.

This clone came up once. The CDR3 loop is CASRQAGASTDTQYF. CDR3 nucleotides: TGCGCCAGCAGGCAGGCGGGGGCTAGCACAGATACGCAGTATTTT. The chain employs TRBV5-1 and TRBJ2-3; tentative D call: TRBD2 (7 bases). Trimming removed 5 bases from V and 0 bases from J, with 13 bases in between. The CDR3 has 15 residues. Looked up from germline, CDR1 is SGHRS and CDR2 is YFSETQ.

The rearrangement joins TRBV30 to TRBJ2-7, with 8 bases identical to TRBD2. Unmatched junction bases numbered 5, after V lost 3 bases and J lost 4 bases. Germline CDR1 and CDR2: GTSNPN and SVGIG (reference sequence). This CDR3 has 13 amino acids. The CDR3 spells CAWSGGAVYEQYF. The DNA of the CDR3 is TGTGCCTGGAGCGGGGGGGCCGTTTACGAGCAGTACTTC.